The present T cell receptor (beta chain) was sequenced within a study of blood T cells in healthy people across ages. A second 7 to 11 cycle PCR used barcoded and J-beta primers. TCRdb re-derived calls from the 5' RACE reads in MiXCR, one entry per CDR3 protein. The data contain 270,000 or so distinct CDR3 sequences, roughly 26% of them singletons. The sample holds a few counts of this clonotype. This CDR3 is 15 amino acids long. Per germline, CDR1 LGHNT and CDR2 FRNRAP. Trimming pared 5 bases from V and 8 bases from J, leaving 21 bases between. The sequence was collected from a woman in her 70s in good health. This chain connects TRBV12-5 to TRBJ1-1; D is perhaps TRBD1 (5 bases). Sequencing input: blood. The CDR3 reads CASGPPKGSDSEAFF. In nucleotides, the CDR3 is TGTGCTAGTGGTCCACCGAAGGGGTCGGATTCCGAAGCTTTCTTT.